This T cell receptor delta chain is from a study of gamma-delta chains in newborns, infants, children. As for the study in general: Microbial exposure reportedly drives polyclonal innate γδ T cell expansion after birth.

In its sample, this clone was seen a few times. The junction differs from germline at one of its ends, possibly a read error. Germline assignment: CDR1 TSWWSYY and CDR2 QGS. The CDR3 covers 19 residues. TCRdb re-identified clones in the reads via CATT. This sample has 10,000 or so delta-chain clones; less than 4.5% occur once, and the top ten carry approximately 8.9%. Sequenced material: blood. The chain uses TRDV1 and TRDJ1; 7 bases are shared with TRDD3. This receptor was taken from a child who was a newborn, infant or young child, either healthy, febrile or measles-vaccinated (not recorded which). The chain's CDR3 is CALGEPSPGWDTSRDNLIF. Here the CDR3 DNA reads TGTGCTCTTGGGGAGCCCTCTCCAGGGTGGGATACCTCTCGAGATAATCTCATCTTT.